The subject of this entry is one T cell receptor (beta chain). This sample is drawn from a study of identical twins. Each CDR3 protein is one row after TCRdb ran MiXCR on the 5' RACE reads. The table records around 530,000 distinct CDR3 sequences, over 12% of them present only once. These data also formed part of another study, on yellow fever vaccine responses in identical twins.

The sequenced material came from CD4+ T cells sorted from blood. The sequence was obtained from a woman younger than 35 in good health.

The CDR3 nucleotides are TGTGCCATCAGTGAGGGGGGGATCATCTCTGGAAACACCATATATTTT. Amino acids: CAISEGGIISGNTIYF. The rearrangement links TRBV10-3 to TRBJ1-3; D possibly corresponds to TRBD1 (5 bases). The CDR3 contains 16 residues. Looked up from germline, CDR1 is ENHRY and CDR2 is SYGVKD. Trimming shortened V by 2 bases and J by 0 bases, and 11 bases separated the two germline ends.